This T cell receptor (beta chain) was obtained from a study of PD-1 blockade in classical Hodgkin lymphoma (dated by TCRdb to the early 2020s). Describing the broader study: Nivolumab dosing was 3 mg/kg intravenously every 2 weeks, continuing until either disease progression or unacceptable toxicity. A peripheral blood immune signature of response to PD-1 blockade in classical Hodgkin lymphoma was defined using TCR beta sequencing and CyTOF. Broad study findings and their caveats: By C4D1, a significant rise was seen in CD4+ TCR diversity but not in CD8+ TCR diversity (p=0.0027 vs p=0.16), and the rise was most apparent among complete responders (p=0.02). Lower diversity was observed in patients in whom nivolumab was started less than 1 year after ASCT, and these patients were excluded from later analyses so that confounding by immune reconstitution would be avoided. The study was limited to a single clinical trial cohort, and causes of repertoire differences, possibly disease activity or prior therapy, remained undefined. Baseline TCR diversity was reported to be lower in newly diagnosed patients than in healthy donors and to be lower still in relapsed/refractory patients. Among trial patients, those achieving complete response had baseline diversity similar to that of newly diagnosed patients, while diversity was significantly lower in partial responders and progressors.

This clone turned up a few times. No cognate antigen has been identified for it. No per-base quality is available; no much larger clone lies one base away. The germline V and J ends show losses of 1 base and 4 bases respectively, and no gene match explains 2 bases of the junction. From a lookup of the germline V gene, CDR1 and CDR2 are SGHVS and FNYEAQ. The CDR3 measures 15 amino acids from cysteine to phenylalanine. Left in the record is the CDR3 DNA by itself, 45 bases read in frame from the first base. Sample time point, as interpreted from the label and publication: cycle 1 day 1 (C1D1), immediately before nivolumab initiation. All trial patients had relapsed after autologous stem cell transplantation, with cohorts A, B and C differing in prior brentuximab vedotin exposure. A Miltenyi CD8+ T cell isolation kit was used for magnetic negative selection to purify CD8+ T cells from thawed PBMCs. The trial cohort was composed of under 70 patients with relapsed/refractory classical Hodgkin lymphoma, for whom complete response, partial response or progressive disease was recorded as best overall response. In the multi-cohort phase II CheckMate 205 trial, trial patients received single-agent nivolumab. An independent review committee assessed best overall response using the 2007 International Working Group response criteria. Trial PBMCs were obtained immediately prior to nivolumab initiation (C1D1) and on therapy at cycle 2 day 1 and cycle 4 day 1. Peripheral blood was collected in 8 mL Vacutainer Cell Preparation Tubes, from which PBMCs were isolated by centrifugation and then cryopreserved. Purified CD4+ and CD8+ fractions were prepared only for cases where an additional PBMC sample was available. Magnetically labelled cells were depleted on LS columns in a quadroMACS separator, and the flow-through was collected as the purified fraction.

The Qiagen DNeasy kit was used to extract genomic DNA from unsorted PBMCs and from the negatively selected CD4+ and CD8+ fractions. Amplification of TCR beta CDR3 regions was done by immunoSEQ multiplex PCR with primers that anneal to V and J segments. A synthetic immune receptor repertoire was used to minimize amplification bias, and any remaining bias was removed computationally after sequencing. The paper's data handling went like this. Repertoire diversity was quantified as the Shannon entropy index using custom Python scripts. The unsorted, CD4+ and CD8+ repertoires were each analyzed separately, with the exception of combined analyses, where CD4+ and CD8+ sequences were merged in silico. A clone counted as expanded when the clone's frequency after treatment rose at least 2-fold relative to C1D1, and clones undetected at baseline were given a pseudocount of 0.5. Singleton clones were defined as clones with 0 or 1 copy at C1D1, and non-singleton clones were defined as clones with 2 or more copies. By matching protein sequences in sorted samples from the same patient, clones expanded in unsorted samples were annotated as CD4+, CD8+ or unknown. Wilcoxon tests on paired samples were used to test changes in diversity from C1D1 to C4D1. Sourced from immuneACCESS, this table was stored by TCRdb with only in-frame sequences that have V and J called. A share of the clones is absent; for the studies checked, an unresolved V gene accounts for under half, and the remainder has no known explanation. Clonal size and the V and J genes are those of that table, whereas D and trimming came from the DNA. This sample lists more than 5,500 clones; roughly 53% were detected once. The ten largest clones add up to over 12% of the sample.

The TCR sequence derives from a human donor with classical Hodgkin lymphoma. The rearranged segments are TRBV7-6 and TRBJ2-1; 9 central nucleotides agree with TRBD2. Sequences were derived from CD8+ T cells from blood, sampled at baseline. In nucleotides, the sequence is TGTGCCAGCAGCTTAGGTAGCGGGAGTTACAATGAGCAGTTCTTC. Its amino acids are CASSLGSGSYNEQFF.